The sequence of this T cell receptor beta chain was determined in a study of HIV-infected children after antiretroviral therapy interruption. About the study: Interruption group median age about 10 years; continuous group 8 years. For the interruption arm, samples span week 0 through about 3 years after study end.

Unique molecular identifiers were included in an RNA-based 3' RACE TCR library. TCRdb itself ran the 3' RACE reads through MiXCR, one entry per CDR3 protein. The table shows approximately 89,000 distinct CDR3 sequences, with 5.5% to 8.5% occurring only once. As for treatment: PENTA 11 planned treatment interruption arm or continuous ART arm. Unmatched junction bases numbered 6, after V lost 5 bases and J lost 0 bases. CDR3 length: 15 residues. CDR1 is SGHRS, CDR2 YFSETQ, per germline. This clonotype was seen a few times. The rearrangement joins TRBV5-1 to TRBJ2-3; 7 bases agree with TRBD1. The TCR sequence derives from a pool of human donors with HIV. This material consisted of CD45RA+ CD4+ T cells from PBMCs, pooled from several time points, taken from a donor given antiretroviral therapy, either interrupted or continuous. This sample's subset: naive CD4+ CD45RA+ CD45RO- T cells. This CDR3 is CASRFPTGSTDTQYF. DNA of the CDR3: TGCGCCAGCAGATTCCCGACAGGGAGCACAGATACGCAGTATTTT.